A single sample is the source of the 18 T cell receptor beta chains below, sequenced in a study of OX40 agonist ivuxolimab in advanced cancers. The repertoire was sequenced with immunoSEQ multiplex PCR; TCRdb's copy has only in-frame clones and lacks some. The table records around 86,000 clones, around 93% of them present only once. This material consisted of CD4+ or CD8+ T cells sorted from blood, taken in a trial of the OX40 agonist ivuxolimab. The receptors derive from an adult with an advanced solid tumor such as melanoma, head and neck, liver or kidney cancer.

V usage is TRBV11-2 and J usage is TRBJ2-2; TRBD1 matches 8 bases. CDR1 is SGHAT and CDR2 is FQNNGV in the germline V gene. This CDR3 has 17 residues. After removal of 5 bases from V and 3 bases from J, the junction contained 11 bases not matched to a gene. The CDR3 sequence: CASSARTGKFDTGELFF. In nucleotides, the CDR3 is TGTGCCAGCAGCGCCCGGACAGGGAAATTTGACACCGGGGAGCTGTTTTTT. Filled out from reference TRBV11-2 and TRBJ2-2, the complete variable domain reads EAGVAQSPRYKIIEKRQSVAFWCNPISGHATLYWYQQILGQGPKLLIQFQNNGVVDDSQLPKDRFSAERLKGVDSTLKIQPAKLEDSAVYLCASSARTGKFDTGELFFGEGSRLTVL.

The J gene is TRBJ2-5, the V gene TRBV7-2, with D possibly matching TRBD1 (5 bases). The V end was cut by 4 bases, the J end by 3 bases, with 21 bases between. The CDR3 totals 17 residues. From germline, CDR1 is SGHTA and CDR2 FQGNSA. The CDR3 nucleotides read TGTGCCAGCAGCTCCTCCCTCCGACAGCCTAGTAAAGAGACCCAGTACTTC. Amino acids: CASSSSLRQPSKETQYF.

The chain employs TRBV7-2 and TRBJ2-7, with D perhaps TRBD1 (6 bases). The CDR3 covers 17 residues. The germline V gene encodes CDR1 SGHTA and CDR2 FQGNSA. Trimming removed 3 bases from V and 5 bases from J, with 23 bases in between. CDR3: CASSFARYRDLKNEQYF. CDR3 DNA sequence: TGTGCCAGCAGCTTCGCGAGGTACAGGGATCTTAAAAACGAGCAGTACTTC. Full variable domain (rest looked up from reference TRBV7-2 and TRBJ2-7): GAGVSQSPSNKVTEKGKDVELRCDPISGHTALYWYRQSLGQGLEFLIYFQGNSAPDKSGLPSDRFSAERTGGSVSTLTIQRTQQEDSAVYLCASSFARYRDLKNEQYFGPGTRLTVT.

Details on this clone: The sample holds other DNA sequences that translate to the same CDR3. V is TRBV9 and J is TRBJ1-5; a possible D gene is TRBD1 (6 bases). V lost 0 bases and J lost 4, with 11 bases in between. The CDR3 sequence is 15 residues long. The germline V gene has CDR1 SGDLS and CDR2 YYNGEE. As DNA, the CDR3 is TGTGCCAGCAGCGTAGGGGGCAGGGGAAATCAGCCCCAGCATTTT. It encodes CASSVGGRGNQPQHF.

This chain connects TRBV6-5 to TRBJ2-3; D unclear. The CDR3 is 12 residues long. V was shortened by 2 bases and J by 4 bases, with 4 bases between the two germline ends. Germline V gene lookup returns CDR1 MNHEY and CDR2 SVGAGI. DNA of the CDR3: TGTGCCAGCAGTTACAATGCAGATACGCAGTATTTT. Amino acid sequence: CASSYNADTQYF.

This clone has a handful of counts. This chain connects TRBV5-1 to TRBJ2-7; 9 nucleotides match TRBD1. CDR3 length: 15 amino acids. Trimming took 4 bases from V and 6 from J; bases not matched to a gene: 11. Germline assignment: CDR1 SGHRS and CDR2 YFSETQ. In DNA form, the CDR3 reads TGCGCCAGCAGCGGGACAGGGACAGGGTTGGGCGAGCAGTACTTC. Translating it yields CASSGTGTGLGEQYF.

V usage is TRBV16 and J usage is TRBJ1-1; D not certain. Looked up from germline, CDR1 is KGHSY and CDR2 is FQNENV. This CDR3 has 18 residues. The ends were cut back, 0 bases at V and 0 bases at J, with 17 bases in the middle. The CDR3 DNA is TGTGCCAGCAGCCAATCCCCCCAGGAAACTGTAATGAACACTGAAGCTTTCTTT. It specifies CASSQSPQETVMNTEAFF. Based on the CDR3 plus reference TRBV16 and TRBJ1-1, the full variable domain is GEEVAQTPKHLVRGEGQKAKLYCAPIKGHSYVFWYQQVLKNEFKFLISFQNENVFDETGMPKERFSAKCLPNSPCSLEIQATKLEDSAVYFCASSQSPQETVMNTEAFFGQGTRLTVV.

The rearrangement uses TRBV7-9 and TRBJ2-7; D gene ambiguous. V lost 1 base to trimming and J lost 6 bases, with 13 bases between them. Germline values: CDR1 SEHNR, CDR2 FQNEAQ (reference sequence). This CDR3 is 14 amino acids long. The CDR3: CASSLVNPLFEQYF. The CDR3 DNA reads as TGTGCCAGCAGCTTAGTAAACCCCCTCTTCGAGCAGTACTTC.

This clone was counted between two and nine times. The chain recombines TRBV4-1 with TRBJ1-5; D is unresolved. Germline-derived CDR1 and CDR2 are MGHRA and YSYEKL. The CDR3 loop spans 16 amino acids. V was cut by 1 base and J by 0 bases, with 10 bases left in between. CDR3 protein: CASSQAAGYSNQPQHF. CDR3 bases: TGCGCCAGCAGCCAAGCAGCCGGATATAGCAATCAGCCCCAGCATTTT.

V is TRBV27 and J is TRBJ1-1, with no clear D. Germline loops: CDR1 MNHEY, CDR2 SMNVEV (reference sequence). The length of the CDR3 is 16 residues. V lost 1 base to trimming and J lost 0 bases, with 12 bases between them. DNA for the CDR3: TGTGCCAGCAGTTTATATCTCCCAGGAGTGAACACTGAAGCTTTCTTT. Translated, it gives CASSLYLPGVNTEAFF.

The CDR3 protein is CASRYSGGRLTDTQYF. CDR3 DNA: TGTGCCAGCAGATATAGCGGGGGAAGACTCACAGATACGCAGTATTTT. The genes are TRBV27 and TRBJ2-3; 9 positions agree with TRBD2. V lost 6 bases and J lost 2; bases outside the gene matches: 9. This CDR3 is 16 amino acids long. Germline CDR1 and CDR2: MNHEY and SMNVEV (reference sequence).

The chain uses TRBV6-4 and TRBJ2-5, with 10 bases identical to TRBD2. The CDR3 runs to 15 residues. The junction had 9 bases not matched to a gene; V was cut back by 6 bases and J by 5 bases. CDR1 and CDR2 (germline): MRHNA, SNTAGT. CDR3 DNA: TGTGCCAGCAGCCCCCTAGCGGGGGAGGGGGAGACCCAGTACTTC. It codes for CASSPLAGEGETQYF.

This chain joins TRBV9 and TRBJ1-1; D remains unclear. V was cut by 0 bases and J by 2 bases, with 14 bases left in between. The germline gives CDR1 SGDLS, CDR2 YYNGEE. The CDR3 consists of 16 residues. CDR3 region: CASSVGAIDRNTEAFF. The CDR3 DNA sequence: TGTGCCAGCAGCGTAGGGGCCATCGATAGAAACACTGAAGCTTTCTTT.

This chain joins TRBV7-2 and TRBJ1-2; D gene ambiguous. The germline V gene has CDR1 SGHTA and CDR2 FQGNSA. V gave up 4 bases and J gave up 4 bases, with 16 bases separating them. The length of the CDR3 is 15 residues. CDR3 DNA sequence: TGTGCCAGCAGCTCTCCGGGATTCAAAAGCTATGGCTACACCTTC. Protein product: CASSSPGFKSYGYTF.

The J gene is TRBJ2-2, the V gene TRBV7-9; 12 bases fit TRBD2. Looked up from germline, CDR1 is SEHNR and CDR2 is FQNEAQ (reference sequence). This CDR3 is 17 amino acids long. V shed 8 bases and J 3 bases; nucleotides not matched to a gene: 10. CDR3 region: CASSRPSGREDTGELFF. CDR3 nucleotides: TGTGCCAGCTCGAGGCCTAGCGGGAGGGAGGACACCGGGGAGCTGTTTTTT.

The chain has TRBV7-9 and TRBJ1-3; 7 bases are a match to TRBD1. Trimming removed 5 bases from V and 4 bases from J; junction bases left unmatched: 5. The CDR3 totals 14 residues. Per germline, CDR1 SEHNR and CDR2 FQNEAQ (reference sequence). The DNA of the CDR3 is TGTGCCAGCAGCGCCACAGGGGTGGGAAACACCATATATTTT. This gives the protein CASSATGVGNTIYF. The full variable domain, its missing parts supplied by reference TRBV7-9 and TRBJ1-3, is DTGVSQNPRHKITKRGQNVTFRCDPISEHNRLYWYRQTLGQGPEFLTYFQNEAQLEKSRLLSDRFSAERPKGSFSTLEIQRTEQGDSAMYLCASSATGVGNTIYFGEGSWLTVV.

The chain is built from TRBV18 and TRBJ2-7, with D possibly being TRBD1 (5 bases). The CDR3 extends over 14 amino acids. V lost 3 bases and J lost 3, with 12 bases in between. Germline V CDR1 and CDR2: KGHSH, LQKENI. In nucleotides, the CDR3 is TGTGCCAGCTCACCTGATGGGCAGGGCTACGAGCAGTACTTC. Amino acid sequence: CASSPDGQGYEQYF.

The V and J genes are TRBV29-1 and TRBJ2-1, with 7 bases identical to TRBD1. The CDR3 has 15 residues. Germline V gene data show CDR1 as SQVTM and CDR2 as ANQGSEA. V lost 2 bases, J lost 5 bases, and 9 bases stayed unmatched. CDR3 loop: CSVENRGSLHNEQFF. In nucleotides, the CDR3 is TGCAGCGTTGAAAACAGGGGAAGTCTCCACAATGAGCAGTTCTTC.